The clone carrying this T cell receptor beta chain was observed a handful of times. Its matching antigen is unknown. The CDR3 loop spans 15 amino acids. V lost 3 bases and J lost 8, with 16 bases in between. Per germline, CDR1 LNHNV and CDR2 YYDKDF (reference sequence). The source of the sample is a study of PD-L1 blockade in urothelial cancer. General study results and limits: When pretreatment blood TCR clonality was below the median, it predicted better survival.

Measured with immunoSEQ multiplex PCR; TCRdb has only the in-frame clones, and not every one. The data show around 100,000 clones, around 90% seen once. Locally advanced or metastatic urothelial carcinoma was present in patients. This sample comprised PBMCs, obtained around atezolizumab (anti-PD-L1) treatment. The sequence was obtained from a woman older than 75 with urothelial cancer. The rearrangement links TRBV15 to TRBJ1-4; D unclear. CDR3 nucleotides: TGTGCCACCAGCAGGGATCGGGTGGGCGGGGAAAAACTGTTTTTT. This codes for CATSRDRVGGEKLFF.